This TCR beta chain stems from a study of CD8+CD57+ T cells in acquired aplastic anemia (dated 2018 in TCRdb). For context, the study as a whole: Extracted DNA from sorted CD4+ and CD8+ cells averaged 3.2 ug, ranging from about 0.17 to 30 ug. For healthy donor samples, the average read count was around 10 million for CD4+ cells and fewer than 14 million for CD8+ cells. Results the study describes overall, beyond this receptor: Roughly 30 CD8+ CDR3 sequences were shared between patients and controls but appeared highly expressed in patients and within their immunodominant clones. No significant difference in CD8+ Simpson's diversity was found between patients and healthy controls (P=0.060).

The germline V gene (reference sequence) provides CDR1 SGHKS and CDR2 YYEKEE. From the cysteine through the phenylalanine, the CDR3 covers 14 amino acids. Of the read, only the CDR3 DNA is kept; its 42 bases are in frame from base 1. V was cut back by 4 bases and J by 7 bases, leaving a gap of 14 bases between them. This clonotype has a count of ten or more. Its antigen is unknown. The record has no base qualities; no much larger clone is one base away. TCR repertoires of sorted CD4+ and CD8+ blood T cells from severe aplastic anemia patients and healthy subjects were deep-sequenced in the study. Ficoll-Paque density gradient centrifugation was used to isolate peripheral blood mononuclear cells. Before DNA was extracted, CD4+ and CD8+ T cells were sorted using either FACS or magnetic beads. Genomic DNA served as template for TCR beta VDJ combination and CDR3 sequence profiling. An Illumina HiSeq 2000 was the platform used for TCR repertoire sequencing. The paper's data handling went like this. TRBV/TRBJ rearrangement plots, CDR3 size and DJ length profiles, and Simpson's diversity index were used to evaluate the repertoires. The immunodominant clone was defined as the most abundant DNA sequence in deep sequencing data. CDR3 amino acid sequences were checked for sharing across subjects and were also compared against the VDJdb database and published repertoires. The public sequencing data were trimmed at Q25 with fastp and processed into clonotypes with MiXCR by TCRdb, which kept only in-frame beta chains. Every entry covers one CDR3 protein and lists the most common genes and DNA from its rows. These V and J calls derive from TCRdb rather than the authors' analysis. The sample table shows some 170,000 distinct CDR3 sequences, and roughly 48% are seen once. Jointly, the top ten make up 0.85% to 1.3% of the sample.

The receptor's source is a human donor in good health. The rearrangement joined TRBV5-5 to TRBJ1-4, with no confidently assigned D gene. The sequenced material came from sorted CD4+, CD8+, or CD8+CD57+ T cells (not recorded which) from PBMCs. The nucleotide sequence reads TGTGCCAGCAGCGTGACGGCGTCATTTGAAAAACTGTTTTTT. Its translation reads: CASSVTASFEKLFF.